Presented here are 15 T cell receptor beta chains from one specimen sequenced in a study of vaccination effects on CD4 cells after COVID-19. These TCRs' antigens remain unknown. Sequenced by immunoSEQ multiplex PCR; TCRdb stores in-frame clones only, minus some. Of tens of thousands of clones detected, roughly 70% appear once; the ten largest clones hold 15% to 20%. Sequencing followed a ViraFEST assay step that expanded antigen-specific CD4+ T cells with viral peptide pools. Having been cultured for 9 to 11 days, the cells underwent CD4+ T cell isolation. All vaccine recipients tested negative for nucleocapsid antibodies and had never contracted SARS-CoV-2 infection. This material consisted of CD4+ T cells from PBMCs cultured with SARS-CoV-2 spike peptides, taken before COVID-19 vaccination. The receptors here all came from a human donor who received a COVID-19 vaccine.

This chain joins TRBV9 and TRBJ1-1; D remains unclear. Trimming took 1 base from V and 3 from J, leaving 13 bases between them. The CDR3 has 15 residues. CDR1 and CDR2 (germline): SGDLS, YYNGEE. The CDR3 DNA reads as TGTGCCAGCAGCGTAAGCCCCGGTGGGGACACTGAAGCTTTCTTT. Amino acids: CASSVSPGGDTEAFF.

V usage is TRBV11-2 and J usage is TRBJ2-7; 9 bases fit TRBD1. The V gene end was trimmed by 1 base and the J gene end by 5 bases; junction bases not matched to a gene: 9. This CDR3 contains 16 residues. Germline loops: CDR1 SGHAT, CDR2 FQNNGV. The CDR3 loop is CASSLVTGQGNNEQYF. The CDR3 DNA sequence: TGTGCCAGCAGCTTAGTAACAGGACAGGGGAATAACGAGCAGTACTTC.

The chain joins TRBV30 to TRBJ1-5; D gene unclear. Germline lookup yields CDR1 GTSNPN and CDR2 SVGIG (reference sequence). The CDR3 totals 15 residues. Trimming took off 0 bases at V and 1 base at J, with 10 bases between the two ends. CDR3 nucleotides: TGTGCCTGGAGTGTACCTTGGGTAAGCAATCAGCCCCAGCATTTT. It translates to CAWSVPWVSNQPQHF.

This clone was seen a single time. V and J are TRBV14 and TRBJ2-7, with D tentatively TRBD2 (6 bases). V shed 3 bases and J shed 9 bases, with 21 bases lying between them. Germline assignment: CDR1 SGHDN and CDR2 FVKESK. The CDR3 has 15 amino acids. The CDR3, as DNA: TGTGCCAGCAGCCATGCCGGGGGATCTACGAGCGGGCAGTACTTC. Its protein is CASSHAGGSTSGQYF.

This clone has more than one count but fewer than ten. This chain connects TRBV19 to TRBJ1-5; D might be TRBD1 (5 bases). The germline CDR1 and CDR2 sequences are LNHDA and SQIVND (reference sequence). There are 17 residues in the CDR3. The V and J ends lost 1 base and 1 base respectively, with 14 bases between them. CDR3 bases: TGTGCCAGTAGTATAGGACCGGTGAGGGGAAGCAATCAGCCCCAGCATTTT. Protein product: CASSIGPVRGSNQPQHF.

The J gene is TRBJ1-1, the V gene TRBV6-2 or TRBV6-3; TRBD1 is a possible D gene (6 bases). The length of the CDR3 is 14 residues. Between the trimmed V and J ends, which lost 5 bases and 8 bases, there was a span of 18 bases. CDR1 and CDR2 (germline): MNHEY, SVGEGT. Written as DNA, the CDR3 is TGTGCCAGCAGTGGTACAGGGAGCCGTGAGGAAGCTTTCTTT. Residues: CASSGTGSREEAFF.

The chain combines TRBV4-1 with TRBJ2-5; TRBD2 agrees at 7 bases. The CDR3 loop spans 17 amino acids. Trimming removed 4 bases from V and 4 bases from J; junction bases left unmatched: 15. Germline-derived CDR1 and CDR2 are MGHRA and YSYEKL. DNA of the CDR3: TGCGCCAGCAGCCCAGTCGGGGAGCGGGGCCGGGGAGAGACCCAGTACTTC. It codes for CASSPVGERGRGETQYF.

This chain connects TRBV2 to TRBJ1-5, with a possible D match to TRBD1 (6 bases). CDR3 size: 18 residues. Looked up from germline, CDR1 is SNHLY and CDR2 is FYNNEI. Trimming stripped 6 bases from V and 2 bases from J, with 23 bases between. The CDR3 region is CASRARTYRAGGNQPQHF. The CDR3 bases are TGTGCCAGCAGGGCCCGAACATACAGGGCGGGAGGCAATCAGCCCCAGCATTTT.

Written as DNA, the CDR3 is TGTGCCAGCAGCTTGCGGGGGTCAACGGATCAGCCCCAGCATTTT. The encoded protein is CASSLRGSTDQPQHF. V usage is TRBV5-5 and J usage is TRBJ1-5, with D possibly being TRBD1 (5 bases). Germline V gene sequence: CDR1 SGHKS, CDR2 YYEKEE (reference sequence). Trimming stripped 1 base from V and 5 bases from J, with 13 bases between. This CDR3 spans 15 amino acids.

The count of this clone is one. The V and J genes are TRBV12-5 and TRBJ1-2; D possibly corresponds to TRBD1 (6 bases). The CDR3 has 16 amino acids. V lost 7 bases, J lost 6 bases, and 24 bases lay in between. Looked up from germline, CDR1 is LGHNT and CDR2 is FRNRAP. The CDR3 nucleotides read TGTGCTAGTGATACTGGAGCCCGGGGGGCGCGTAATGGCTACACCTTC. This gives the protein CASDTGARGARNGYTF.

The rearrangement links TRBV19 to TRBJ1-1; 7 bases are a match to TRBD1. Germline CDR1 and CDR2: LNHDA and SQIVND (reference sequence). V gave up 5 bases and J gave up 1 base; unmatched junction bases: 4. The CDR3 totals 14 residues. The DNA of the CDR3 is TGTGCCAGTAGTGACAGGGCAAGGAACACTGAAGCTTTCTTT. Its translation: CASSDRARNTEAFF.

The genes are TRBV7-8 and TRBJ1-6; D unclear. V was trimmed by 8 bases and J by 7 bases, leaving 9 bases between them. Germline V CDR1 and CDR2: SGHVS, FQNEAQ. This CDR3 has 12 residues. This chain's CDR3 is CASEGFNSPLHF. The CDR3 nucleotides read TGTGCCAGCGAAGGGTTCAATTCACCCCTCCACTTT.

CDR3 nucleotide sequence: TGTGCCAGCAGCTTAGGTAATAGCGAGGCGGAGACCCAGTACTTC. This codes for CASSLGNSEAETQYF. The chain is built from TRBV7-3 and TRBJ2-5, with D tentatively TRBD2 (5 bases). The CDR3 runs to 15 residues. V was shortened by 2 bases and J by 5 bases, with 15 bases between the two germline ends. Germline CDR1 is SGHTA and CDR2 is FQGTGA.

The CDR3 loop reads CASSGTGGGTEAFF. As DNA, the CDR3 is TGTGCCAGCAGTGGGACAGGGGGAGGGACTGAAGCTTTCTTT. The gene calls are TRBV6-6 and TRBJ1-1, with 11 bases lining up with TRBD1. The CDR3 contains 14 residues. Trimming took 5 bases from V and 5 from J; bases not matched to a gene: 4. The germline gives CDR1 MNHNY, CDR2 SVGAGI (reference sequence).

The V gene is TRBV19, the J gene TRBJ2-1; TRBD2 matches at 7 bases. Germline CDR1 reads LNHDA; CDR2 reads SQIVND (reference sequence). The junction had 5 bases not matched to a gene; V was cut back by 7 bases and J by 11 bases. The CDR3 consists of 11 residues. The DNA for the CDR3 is TGTGCCAGTAAAAAAGCGGGACAGCAGTTCTTC. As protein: CASKKAGQQFF.